This entry lists 27 T cell receptor beta chains sequenced from one sample in a study of blood T cell repertoires in COVID-19. Sequencing was performed with immunoSEQ multiplex PCR; in TCRdb, only in-frame clones are kept and a portion is missing. The data show 140,000 to 150,000 clones, approximately 86% seen once. The sequencing input was PBMCs or T cells enriched from blood (not recorded which). These receptor sequences come from a woman aged 40 to 49 who had been exposed to COVID-19.

On this clone: A read error may account for a junction end that differs from germline. The V call is TRBV7-9, the J call TRBJ1-1; no clear D gene. Germline V lookup: CDR1 SEHNR, CDR2 FQNEAQ (reference sequence). This CDR3 is 19 amino acids long. CDR3 residues: CASSLAIGLFIPQNTEAFF. The CDR3 nucleotides read TGTGCCAGCAGCCTAGCTATAGGACTGTTTATACCCCAGAACACTGAAGCTTTCTTT.

This chain uses TRBV9 with TRBJ2-7, with a weak D call TRBD2 (7 bases). The CDR3 length is 16 residues. V lost 0 bases, J lost 3 bases, and 16 bases lay in between. In germline, CDR1 is SGDLS, CDR2 YYNGEE. In DNA form, the CDR3 reads TGTGCCAGCAGCGTAGCCTCCGGGGAGGGGGGCTACGAGCAGTACTTC. Translation gives CASSVASGEGGYEQYF.

The V gene is TRBV27, the J gene TRBJ1-2; D perhaps matches TRBD1 (5 bases). The CDR3 has 13 amino acids. V shed 2 bases and J shed 4 bases, with 8 bases lying between them. The germline CDR1 and CDR2 sequences are MNHEY and SMNVEV (reference sequence). The CDR3 DNA follows: TGTGCCAGCAGTTTACAGGGTTTCTATGGCTACACCTTC. This translates into CASSLQGFYGYTF.

V usage is TRBV4-1 and J usage is TRBJ1-2, with D possibly matching TRBD1 (6 bases). The germline V and J ends were trimmed by 4 bases and 6 bases, with 18 bases remaining between them. The CDR3 runs 15 residues. Germline V gene sequence: CDR1 MGHRA, CDR2 YSYEKL. The CDR3 DNA reads TGCGCCAGCAGCCTTCCGGGACAATCAAACGATGGCTACACCTTC. Its translation: CASSLPGQSNDGYTF.

V is TRBV11-2 and J is TRBJ1-5; TRBD1 might be the D (5 bases). V shed 0 bases and J shed 4 bases, with 10 bases lying between them. The CDR3 is 15 residues long. Germline lookup yields CDR1 SGHAT and CDR2 FQNNGV. The CDR3 DNA follows: TGTGCCAGCAGCTTAGAAGGTCAGGGAAATCAGCCCCAGCATTTT. Protein product: CASSLEGQGNQPQHF. The full variable domain, in which reference TRBV11-2 and TRBJ1-5 provide the parts outside the CDR3, is EAGVAQSPRYKIIEKRQSVAFWCNPISGHATLYWYQQILGQGPKLLIQFQNNGVVDDSQLPKDRFSAERLKGVDSTLKIQPAKLEDSAVYLCASSLEGQGNQPQHFGDGTRLSIL.

The chain recombines TRBV4-1 with TRBJ1-1; 7 positions agree with TRBD1. The CDR3 covers 14 residues. Losses at the gene ends were 3 bases for V and 1 base for J; bases not matched to a gene: 2. From germline, CDR1 is MGHRA and CDR2 YSYEKL. DNA for the CDR3: TGCGCCAGCAGCCACTACAGGGGGAACACTGAAGCTTTCTTT. Its translation is CASSHYRGNTEAFF.

The J gene is TRBJ1-2, the V gene TRBV24-1; TRBD1 aligns across 7 bases. This CDR3 region has 14 residues. The V segment lost 4 bases and the J segment 7 bases; nucleotides outside the gene matches: 8. Germline CDR1 is KGHDR and CDR2 is SFDVKD. CDR3 nucleotide sequence: TGTGCCACCAGTGACTACGACAGGGATGCTGGCTACACCTTC. This translates into CATSDYDRDAGYTF.

This clone was recorded a few times. The chain couples TRBV5-6 to TRBJ2-2, with 10 bases identical to TRBD1. V shed 2 bases, J shed 4 bases, and the junction held 5 bases outside the gene matches. Germline-derived CDR1 and CDR2 are SGHDT and YYEEEE. CDR3 length: 16 residues. DNA of the CDR3: TGTGCCAGCAGCTTCCGGGACAGGGGCTTCACCGGGGAGCTGTTTTTT. This translates into CASSFRDRGFTGELFF.

The chain links TRBV10-3 to TRBJ1-5; 9 bases match TRBD1. CDR1 ENHRY and CDR2 SYGVKD come from the germline V gene. J lost 5 bases, V lost 6 bases, and 5 bases had no gene match. There are 14 residues in the CDR3. The CDR3 here is CAISRTGDHQPQHF. CDR3 DNA sequence: TGTGCCATCAGCAGGACAGGGGACCATCAGCCCCAGCATTTT.

The gene calls are TRBV6-5 and TRBJ2-3, with 8 bases fitting TRBD2. The CDR3 is 14 amino acids. Per germline, CDR1 MNHEY and CDR2 SVGAGI. After removal of 2 bases from V and 3 bases from J, the junction contained 1 base not matched to a gene. CDR3 in DNA: TGTGCCAGCAGTTACGGCGGGGGGACAGATACGCAGTATTTT. Translating it yields CASSYGGGTDTQYF.

The chain carries TRBV5-4 and TRBJ1-6, with a possible D match to TRBD1 (5 bases). Germline V CDR1 and CDR2: SGHNT, YYREEE (reference sequence). Trimming shortened V by 4 bases and J by 9 bases, and 20 bases separated the two germline ends. The CDR3 is 16 amino acids. The CDR3: CASSQGLRRVTSPLHF. DNA for the CDR3: TGTGCCAGCAGCCAGGGACTGCGAAGGGTTACTTCACCCCTCCACTTT.

The J gene is TRBJ2-3, the V gene TRBV10-3, with D uncertain. Germline CDR1 is ENHRY and CDR2 is SYGVKD. CDR3 length: 16 amino acids. Trimming cost V 2 bases and J 0 bases, with 12 bases left between them. CDR3 loop: CAISEDRVGSTDTQYF. The CDR3, as DNA: TGTGCCATCAGTGAGGATCGGGTTGGGAGCACAGATACGCAGTATTTT.

This clone was picked up a small number of times. The chain has TRBV19 and TRBJ1-5, with D tentatively TRBD1 (5 bases). The CDR3 has 15 residues. The ends were cut back, 6 bases at V and 11 bases at J, with 23 bases in the middle. CDR1 is LNHDA and CDR2 is SQIVND in the germline V gene (reference sequence). The CDR3 bases are TGTGCCAGTAGGAACATCTCTCGGTTCCTCAGGGCCCAGCATTTT. Its protein product is CASRNISRFLRAQHF.

The rearrangement joins TRBV19 to TRBJ2-1, with 7 bases aligning to TRBD1. In germline, CDR1 is LNHDA, CDR2 SQIVND (reference sequence). J lost 5 bases, V lost 6 bases, and 10 bases had no gene match. This CDR3 spans 15 amino acids. This CDR3 reads CASRRGLSPHNEQFF. The CDR3 DNA sequence: TGTGCCAGTAGAAGGGGGCTCTCTCCCCACAATGAGCAGTTCTTC.

V usage is TRBV7-2 and J usage is TRBJ1-2; tentatively, D is TRBD1 (6 bases). Germline loops: CDR1 SGHTA, CDR2 FQGNSA. The CDR3 is 14 amino acids. The V and J ends lost 4 bases and 1 base respectively, with 10 bases between them. CDR3 loop: CASSSTGNNYGYTF. The CDR3, as DNA: TGTGCCAGCAGCTCGACAGGAAATAACTATGGCTACACCTTC. Variable domain in full (rest from reference TRBV7-2 and TRBJ1-2): GAGVSQSPSNKVTEKGKDVELRCDPISGHTALYWYRQSLGQGLEFLIYFQGNSAPDKSGLPSDRFSAERTGGSVSTLTIQRTQQEDSAVYLCASSSTGNNYGYTFGSGTRLTVV.

The rearrangement links TRBV28 to TRBJ2-3; D call uncertain. Germline V gene sequence: CDR1 MDHEN, CDR2 SYDVKM. V lost 7 bases, J lost 7 bases, and 15 bases lay in between. The CDR3 runs to 13 residues. DNA of the CDR3: TGTGCCAGCATAGACTCGGCGGCATATACGCAGTATTTT. It encodes CASIDSAAYTQYF.

This clone was seen a single time. The rearrangement joins TRBV9 to TRBJ2-1, with 13 bases aligning to TRBD2. The ends lost 1 base at V and 2 bases at J; junction bases unmatched: 15. This CDR3 has 21 residues. In germline, CDR1 is SGDLS, CDR2 YYNGEE. CDR3 sequence: CASSVPPGTSGEWGTYNEQFF. In nucleotides, the CDR3 is TGTGCCAGCAGCGTACCCCCCGGGACTAGCGGGGAGTGGGGTACCTACAATGAGCAGTTCTTC.

The V and J genes are TRBV5-4 and TRBJ2-3; D not certain. Germline V gene data show CDR1 as SGHNT and CDR2 as YYREEE (reference sequence). The CDR3 length is 16 residues. Trimming shortened V by 4 bases and J by 4 bases, and 19 bases separated the two germline ends. The CDR3 region has the DNA TGTGCCAGCAGCCGGTCGGTTACTACCGCGCCAGATACGCAGTATTTT. Its protein product is CASSRSVTTAPDTQYF.

The rearrangement links TRBV5-5 to TRBJ1-1, with D tentatively TRBD1 (5 bases). V dropped 5 bases and J dropped 1 base, with 12 bases sitting between them. The CDR3 runs to 14 residues. Germline CDR1 SGHKS, CDR2 YYEKEE (reference sequence). The DNA of the CDR3 is TGTGCCAGCAGTTCGACAGTCCCGAACACTGAAGCTTTCTTT. This gives the protein CASSSTVPNTEAFF.

This clone is a singleton in its sample. This chain joins TRBV9 and TRBJ2-7, with 12 bases identical to TRBD2. CDR3 size: 14 residues. V was pared by 4 bases and J by 6 bases, with 5 bases of the junction left unmatched. CDR1 is SGDLS and CDR2 is YYNGEE in the germline V gene. The CDR3 DNA reads TGTGCCAGCAGCCCCGGACTAGCGGGGCCCGAGCAGTACTTC. This codes for CASSPGLAGPEQYF.

This chain joins TRBV5-1 and TRBJ2-7, with 7 nucleotides matching TRBD2. CDR3 size: 14 residues. The ends lost 4 bases at V and 3 bases at J; junction bases unmatched: 7. CDR1 and CDR2 from the germline V gene are SGHRS and YFSETQ. CDR3 in amino acids: CASSSGTRRYEQYF. The CDR3 DNA follows: TGCGCCAGCAGCAGCGGGACTCGTCGCTACGAGCAGTACTTC.

The V call is TRBV6-2 or TRBV6-3, the J call TRBJ2-3; TRBD2 matches at 12 bases. Trimming cost V 4 bases and J 5 bases; bases outside gene matches: 13. Germline V gives CDR1 MNHEY, CDR2 SVGEGT. The CDR3 consists of 18 residues. Written as DNA, the CDR3 is TGTGCCAGCAGTTTCCTTCCTAGCGGGAGGGCCTCGGGAGATACGCAGTATTTT. This sequence encodes CASSFLPSGRASGDTQYF.

V usage is TRBV5-4 and J usage is TRBJ1-1; the D is unclear. CDR1 and CDR2 from the germline V gene are SGHNT and YYREEE (reference sequence). This CDR3 contains 14 residues. The germline V and J ends were trimmed by 0 bases and 1 base, with 7 bases remaining between them. The CDR3 region is CASSLETKNTEAFF. The CDR3 DNA is TGTGCCAGCAGCTTGGAGACAAAGAACACTGAAGCTTTCTTT.

This clone was seen more than once but under ten times. The chain couples TRBV2 to TRBJ1-2; tentative D call: TRBD1 (6 bases). Per the germline V gene, CDR1 is SNHLY and CDR2 is FYNNEI. There are 15 residues in the CDR3. The V and J ends lost 3 bases and 7 bases respectively, with 18 bases between them. CDR3 DNA sequence: TGTGCCAGCAGTGAGAGTCGTAGGCAGGGGCGTGGCTACACCTTC. Residues: CASSESRRQGRGYTF.

This rearrangement joins TRBV4-3 to TRBJ1-2; D is unresolved. This CDR3 has 15 amino acids. V was shortened by 0 bases and J by 7 bases, with 15 bases between the two germline ends. CDR1 LGHNA and CDR2 YSLEER come from the germline V gene. For the CDR3, the DNA is TGCGCCAGCAGCCAAGATTCGAACGGGAAGAGTGGCTACACCTTC. Encoded protein: CASSQDSNGKSGYTF.

The chain joins TRBV6-5 to TRBJ2-3, with a possible D match to TRBD2 (5 bases). The V end was cut by 10 bases, the J end by 2 bases, with 19 bases between. CDR1 and CDR2 from the germline V gene are MNHEY and SVGAGI. The CDR3 runs 15 residues. As DNA, the CDR3 is TGTGCCATCCAGCAATCCGGGGAAAACACAGATACGCAGTATTTT. It translates to CAIQQSGENTDTQYF.

This clone has a count of ten or more. V and J are TRBV28 and TRBJ2-2, with 8 nucleotides matching TRBD1. With 3 bases clipped from V and 10 bases from J, the junction kept 10 bases outside the gene matches. CDR1 is MDHEN and CDR2 is SYDVKM in the germline V gene. The CDR3 loop spans 15 amino acids. CDR3 in amino acids: CASSFRGPFAAELFF. The CDR3 nucleotides are TGTGCCAGCAGTTTCAGGGGGCCTTTTGCCGCGGAGCTGTTTTTT.